One and the same sample provided the 15 T cell receptor beta chains below, sequenced in a study of identical twins. TCRdb recomputed calls from the 5' RACE reads with MiXCR, one row per CDR3 protein. The table records some 790,000 distinct CDR3 sequences, roughly 18% of them present only once. These data were also filed under a second study, of T cells expressing NK-cell markers.

Sequencing used PBMCs. Receptor source: a woman aged 18-29 years in good health.

This clonotype has just a few counts. The chain is built from TRBV5-1 and TRBJ2-2, with unresolved D. Trimming took off 5 bases at V and 2 bases at J, with 16 bases between the two ends. CDR3 length equals 16 residues. The germline V gene encodes CDR1 SGHRS and CDR2 YFSETQ. CDR3 bases: TGCGCCAGCAGTCGGCTCGGACGCATAAACACCGGGGAGCTGTTTTTT. Translated: CASSRLGRINTGELFF.

This clonotype was seen a few times. The genes are TRBV12-3 or TRBV12-4 and TRBJ1-5; 9 nucleotides line up with TRBD1. V was pared by 6 bases and J by 4 bases, with 7 bases of the junction left unmatched. The CDR3 spans 15 residues. The CDR3 nucleotides read TGTGCCAGCAGGCGGACAGGGGCCTTTAATCAGCCCCAGCATTTT. This codes for CASRRTGAFNQPQHF.

The rearrangement joins TRBV29-1 to TRBJ2-6; D is possibly TRBD2 (5 bases). Trimming removed 6 bases at V and 3 bases at J, with 12 bases between. Germline V gives CDR1 SQVTM, CDR2 ANQGSEA. There are 14 residues in the CDR3. The CDR3 sequence is CSVRGGSGANVLTF. DNA of the CDR3: TGCAGCGTCCGAGGTGGGAGTGGGGCCAACGTCCTGACTTTC. Supplemented by reference TRBV29-1 and TRBJ2-6, the full variable domain reads SAVISQKPSRDICQRGTSLTIQCQVDSQVTMMFWYRQQPGQSLTLIATANQGSEATYESGFVIDKFPISRPNLTFSTLTVSNMSPEDSSIYLCSVRGGSGANVLTFGAGSRLTVL.

Only a few counts were recorded for this clonotype. V is TRBV12-3 or TRBV12-4 and J is TRBJ1-5; D gene ambiguous. Trimming stripped 3 bases from V and 3 bases from J, with 12 bases between. The CDR3 is 15 residues long. The CDR3 spells CASSFRIRPNQPQHF. The CDR3 region has the DNA TGTGCCAGCAGTTTCAGGATCAGGCCCAATCAGCCCCAGCATTTT.

This clonotype was detected a few times. The chain recombines TRBV12-3 or TRBV12-4 with TRBJ2-3, with 9 bases that match TRBD2. V was clipped by 9 bases and J by 3 bases; unmatched bases: 4. This CDR3 comprises 13 residues. The CDR3 reads CASVAGETDTQYF. CDR3 DNA: TGTGCCAGTGTAGCGGGAGAGACAGATACGCAGTATTTT.

The table lists this clonotype with many counts. The chain joins TRBV12-3 or TRBV12-4 to TRBJ2-7; 8 nucleotides agree with TRBD1. The CDR3 runs 13 residues. After removal of 6 bases from V and 4 bases from J, the junction contained 5 bases not matched to a gene. CDR3 DNA: TGTGCCAGCAGCCGGACAGGGAGGTACGAGCAGTACTTC. It codes for CASSRTGRYEQYF.

This clonotype was recorded a few times. The V gene is TRBV10-1, the J gene TRBJ2-3; D is ambiguous. Trimming left V 2 bases short and J 3 bases short, with 3 bases between. Germline loops: CDR1 WNHNN, CDR2 SYGVQD (reference sequence). This CDR3 region has 12 residues. CDR3 sequence (DNA): TGCGCCAGCAGTGAGGGGACAGATACGCAGTATTTT. Protein: CASSEGTDTQYF.

Worth noting for this clonotype: This may stem from a read error, because a much larger clone lies one nucleotide away. This sequence joins TRBV10-3 and TRBJ1-2; D perhaps matches TRBD1 (6 bases). This CDR3 is 14 amino acids long. Germline V CDR1 and CDR2: ENHRY, SYGVKD. V was trimmed by 2 bases and J by 1 base, leaving 8 bases between them. The CDR3 sequence is CAISEGQFNYGYTF. CDR3 DNA: TGTGCCATCAGTGAGGGACAGTTTAACTATGGCTACACCTTC.

This clonotype was detected only a few times. V and J are TRBV12-3 or TRBV12-4 and TRBJ2-5, with 8 bases that match TRBD2. The CDR3 sequence is 13 residues long. The V gene end was trimmed by 10 bases and the J gene end by 10 bases; junction bases not matched to a gene: 14. For the CDR3, the DNA is TGTGCCACTCGGGGCTCGCCGGGAGGGGACCAGTACTTC. Protein product: CATRGSPGGDQYF.

The J gene is TRBJ1-6, the V gene TRBV14; 7 nucleotides match TRBD1. The germline V gene encodes CDR1 SGHDN and CDR2 FVKESK. After removal of 5 bases from V and 8 bases from J, the junction contained 6 bases not matched to a gene. CDR3 length: 14 residues. CDR3 nucleotides: TGTGCCAGCAGCTACAGGGGCCAGGATTCACCCCTCCACTTT. The encoded protein is CASSYRGQDSPLHF.

This clonotype has just a few counts. The chain has TRBV9 and TRBJ2-1; 12 positions match TRBD2. The germline CDR1 and CDR2 sequences are SGDLS and YYNGEE. J lost 4 bases, V lost 2 bases, and 7 bases had no gene match. This CDR3 has 17 residues. CDR3 amino acids: CASSVRTSGMGYNEQFF. For the CDR3, the DNA is TGTGCCAGCAGCGTCAGGACTAGCGGGATGGGTTACAATGAGCAGTTCTTC.

This clonotype came up a few times. The chain links TRBV5-1 to TRBJ2-5, with a possible D match to TRBD1 (6 bases). Germline lookup yields CDR1 SGHRS and CDR2 YFSETQ. This CDR3 comprises 16 residues. V lost 0 bases and J 2 bases, leaving 14 bases between the germline ends. The CDR3 sequence is CASSLGTATLQETQYF. CDR3 bases: TGCGCCAGCAGCTTGGGGACAGCTACCTTACAAGAGACCCAGTACTTC.

In its sample, this clonotype was seen a few times. The chain carries TRBV12-3 or TRBV12-4 and TRBJ2-1, with D perhaps TRBD1 (8 bases). Trimming removed 6 bases from V and 6 bases from J, with 18 bases in between. There are 15 residues in the CDR3. The CDR3 nucleotides read TGTGCCAGCAGCCGAGGACAGGGACTACTCAATGAGCAGTTCTTC. It specifies CASSRGQGLLNEQFF.

This clonotype was found many times. The chain combines TRBV20-1 with TRBJ2-2, with no clear D. The CDR3 length is 14 residues. V lost 0 bases, J lost 6 bases, and 11 bases lay in between. The germline V gene encodes CDR1 DFQATT and CDR2 SNEGSKA (reference sequence). The DNA of the CDR3 is TGCAGTGCTAGAGATTCGGAAGGAGCCGGGGAGCTGTTTTTT. Its protein is CSARDSEGAGELFF.

This clonotype was recorded a few times. The gene calls are TRBV7-3 and TRBJ2-1; D is uncertain. V was clipped by 2 bases and J by 5 bases, with 7 bases between them. CDR3 length equals 13 residues. CDR1 is SGHTA and CDR2 is FQGTGA in the germline V gene. Here the CDR3 reads CASSLAENNEQFF. CDR3 DNA: TGTGCCAGCAGCTTAGCAGAGAACAATGAGCAGTTCTTC.